Below, 12 T cell receptor beta chains from the same sample are listed, as sequenced in a study of blood T cells in healthy people across ages. It was with a sample-barcoded 5' primer and a J-beta primer mix that a second PCR of about 6 to 11 cycles was run. In TCRdb, the 5' RACE reads were re-called with MiXCR into one record per CDR3 protein. The repertoire holds almost 550,000 distinct CDR3 sequences, with approximately 25% as singletons. This sample was shared with a second study, whose subject was T cells of mothers and their children.

Sequencing was carried out using blood. The receptors here all came from a boy between 10 and 17 years old in good health.

This clonotype was detected a few times. The V gene is TRBV12-5, the J gene TRBJ2-5; 10 positions match TRBD2. The J call is in doubt because the DNA end fits TRBJ2-7 better. The CDR3 has 16 residues. Germline V gives CDR1 LGHNT, CDR2 FRNRAP. The CDR3 region has the DNA TGTGCTAGTGCCCTCCATTTAGCGGGAGGCGTATACGAGCAGTACTTC. Residues: CASALHLAGGVYEQYF.

This clonotype was counted a few times. One base away lies a much larger clone, so this may be a sequencing read error. V is TRBV7-2 and J is TRBJ2-1, with 9 bases fitting TRBD1. Germline-derived CDR1 and CDR2 are SGHTA and FQGNSA. This CDR3 spans 18 amino acids. The CDR3 protein is CANSLSIKRTGARDEQFF. CDR3 coding DNA: TGTGCCAACAGCTTATCTATAAAGAGGACAGGGGCGAGGGATGAGCAGTTCTTC.

Only a few counts were recorded for this clonotype. The chain is built from TRBV20-1 and TRBJ1-6; no clear D gene. Germline V gene lookup returns CDR1 DFQATT and CDR2 SNEGSKA (reference sequence). V shed 3 bases and J shed 7 bases, with 13 bases lying between them. CDR3 length equals 14 residues. This chain's CDR3 is CSASYGMGNSPLHF. The DNA of the CDR3 is TGCAGTGCTAGTTACGGCATGGGGAATTCACCCCTCCACTTT.

This clonotype was observed a handful of times. This chain uses TRBV7-6 with TRBJ1-6; D is undetermined. This CDR3 has 14 amino acids. Trimming cost V 1 base and J 4 bases, with 5 bases left between them. Germline CDR1 reads SGHVS; CDR2 reads FNYEAQ. Here the CDR3 DNA reads TGTGCCAGCAGCTTAGGACTGTATAATTCACCCCTCCACTTT. It yields the protein CASSLGLYNSPLHF.

This clonotype was counted a few times. J is TRBJ2-4 and V is TRBV7-9; D might be TRBD1 or TRBD2, each matching 5 bases. Between the trimmed V and J ends, which lost 5 bases and 0 bases, there was a span of 20 bases. Germline V gene data show CDR1 as SEHNR and CDR2 as FQNEAQ (reference sequence). The CDR3 runs to 18 residues. The CDR3 region is CASSPPLGQTIAKNIQYF. The CDR3, as DNA: TGTGCCAGCAGCCCCCCCCTGGGGCAGACTATAGCCAAAAACATTCAGTACTTC.

The rearrangement links TRBV15 to TRBJ2-7; possible D gene TRBD1, 8 bases. The germline CDR1 and CDR2 sequences are LNHNV and YYDKDF (reference sequence). Deletions cut 5 bases from V and 6 bases from J, with 20 bases between. CDR3 length: 15 residues. CDR3 region: CATSWGGQAPSEQYF. As DNA, the CDR3 is TGTGCCACCAGCTGGGGGGGACAGGCTCCTTCCGAGCAGTACTTC.

This clonotype was recorded a few times. V and J are TRBV29-1 and TRBJ2-1; the D is unclear. This CDR3 contains 10 residues. Trimming left V 4 bases short and J 7 bases short, with 5 bases between. Germline CDR1 reads SQVTM; CDR2 reads ANQGSEA. For the CDR3, the DNA is TGCAGCGTTGGAAGGAATGAGCAGTTCTTC. This sequence encodes CSVGRNEQFF.

J is TRBJ2-5 and V is TRBV6-1, with D possibly TRBD1 on 6 matching bases. The end of the DNA fits TRBJ2-7 better, so the J call may be wrong. Germline CDR1 MNHNS, CDR2 SASEGT. CDR3 length: 18 amino acids. In DNA, the CDR3 is TGTGCCAGCAGTGCCCTAGGGTTCTGGGACACTAGCTCCTACGAGCAGTACTTC. As protein: CASSALGFWDTSSYEQYF.

The chain couples TRBV4-2 to TRBJ2-1, with D possibly being TRBD2 (6 bases). The CDR3 spans 15 residues. The V end was cut by 4 bases, the J end by 8 bases, with 18 bases between. Germline V gene sequence: CDR1 LGHNA, CDR2 YNFKEQ. The CDR3 loop reads CASSLGVDYNYEQFF. CDR3 bases: TGTGCCAGCAGCCTTGGCGTGGACTACAATTATGAGCAGTTCTTC.

This clonotype was counted a few times. This sequence joins TRBV7-2 and TRBJ2-5; unclear D gene. Trimming shortened V by 0 bases and J by 4 bases, and 6 bases separated the two germline ends. The length of the CDR3 is 13 residues. The germline CDR1 and CDR2 sequences are SGHTA and FQGNSA. CDR3 DNA: TGTGCCAGCAGCTTAGCGTCGGTAGAGACCCAGTACTTC. Translating gives CASSLASVETQYF.

This clonotype was seen a few times. The CDR3 nucleotides are TGTGCCAGCAGCACTCGGACAGGGCGGAACACTGAAGCTTTCTTT. This translates into CASSTRTGRNTEAFF. V usage is TRBV13 and J usage is TRBJ1-1; 8 bases agree with TRBD1. Germline trimming cut 5 bases from V and 1 base from J; bases unmatched to any gene: 6. The germline gives CDR1 PRHDT, CDR2 FYEKMQ (reference sequence). The CDR3 covers 15 residues.

The rearrangement links TRBV27 to TRBJ2-7, with 7 bases aligning to TRBD1. CDR3 length equals 15 residues. Germline trimming cut 1 base from V and 2 bases from J; bases unmatched to any gene: 5. Germline CDR1 and CDR2: MNHEY and SMNVEV (reference sequence). The CDR3 nucleotides are TGTGCCAGCAGTTTATATGCAGGGGGTACCTACGAGCAGTACTTC. Translating it yields CASSLYAGGTYEQYF.